Listed below are T cell receptor beta chains from one sample, sequenced in a study of blood T cell repertoires in COVID-19. Sequenced by immunoSEQ multiplex PCR; TCRdb stores in-frame clones only, minus some. This table holds around 300,000 clones, around nine tenths found once. The sequenced sample consisted of PBMCs or T cells enriched from blood (not recorded which). These receptors all stem from a man younger than 45 who had recovered from COVID-19. The CDR3 runs from the conserved cysteine through the conserved F or W. D genes are given only for firm matches. For some rows the clone size is stated as once, few or many, or as a class when expanded; others skip it.

TRBV2	NA	TRBJ2-5	TRBD2	CASSASGGLSETQYF	TGTGCCAGCAGTGCTAGCGGGGGGCTTTCGGAGACCCAGTACTTC
TRBV5-4	few	TRBJ1-2	TRBD1	CASSVYLSGQGNTF	TGTGCCAGCAGCGTGTACCTTTCGGGACAGGGAAACACCTTC
TRBV18	NA	TRBJ2-2	NA	CASSLTRSSFGELFF	TGTGCCAGCTCACTCACCCGGTCATCTTTTGGGGAGCTGTTTTTT
TRBV11-3	NA	TRBJ2-3	NA	CASSLGGRTDTQYF	TGTGCCAGCAGCTTAGGGGGGCGGACAGATACGCAGTATTTT
TRBV10-3	NA	TRBJ1-1	NA	CATTGQGNTEAFF	TGTGCCACAACGGGACAAGGGAACACTGAAGCTTTCTTT
TRBV9	NA	TRBJ2-1	NA	CASSVGGTVSGQFF	TGTGCCAGCAGCGTAGGCGGGACAGTTAGCGGGCAGTTCTTC
TRBV5-1	NA	TRBJ2-3	NA	CASSFGTGSDTQYF	TGCGCCAGCAGTTTCGGAACAGGGTCAGATACGCAGTATTTT
TRBV7-8	NA	TRBJ2-7	NA	CASSLDQGSYEQYF	TGTGCCAGCAGCTTAGACCAGGGCAGTTACGAGCAGTACTTC
TRBV2	NA	TRBJ1-5	NA	CASSDWGHQPQHF	TGTGCCAGCAGTGATTGGGGGCATCAGCCCCAGCATTTT
TRBV5-1	NA	TRBJ2-5	TRBD1	CASSLVQGAYETQYF	TGCGCCAGCAGCTTGGTACAGGGGGCTTATGAGACCCAGTACTTC
TRBV27	NA	TRBJ1-4	TRBD1	CASSPLTGGSATNEKLFF	TGTGCCAGCAGTCCCCTTACAGGGGGCTCGGCAACTAATGAAAAACTGTTTTTT
TRBV2	NA	TRBJ1-2	TRBD1	CASSEVMTGGGYTF	TGTGCCAGCAGTGAAGTGATGACAGGGGGTGGCTACACCTTC
TRBV19	NA	TRBJ2-2	NA	CASSIFSTDTGELFF	TGTGCCAGTAGTATATTCTCGACAGACACCGGGGAGCTGTTTTTT
TRBV18	few	TRBJ1-2	NA	CASSPQEASYGYTF	TGTGCCAGCTCCCCACAGGAAGCGTCTTATGGCTACACCTTC
TRBV6-5	NA	TRBJ2-5	TRBD1	CASSWTGGTGETQYF	TGTGCCAGCAGTTGGACAGGGGGGACGGGAGAGACCCAGTACTTC
TRBV10-3	NA	TRBJ1-2	NA	CAIGTDNYGYTF	TGTGCCATCGGGACTGACAACTATGGCTACACCTTC
TRBV28	NA	TRBJ2-4	TRBD1	CASSDRGIAKNIQYF	TGTGCCAGCAGTGACAGGGGGATAGCCAAAAACATTCAGTACTTC
TRBV9	NA	TRBJ2-2	NA	CASSVVSGELFF	TGTGCCAGCAGCGTAGTGAGCGGGGAGCTGTTTTTT
TRBV6-1	NA	TRBJ2-6	NA	CASSEARAGPSSGANVLTF	TGTGCCAGCAGTGAAGCGCGGGCTGGCCCGAGCTCTGGGGCCAACGTCCTGACTTTC
TRBV27	NA	TRBJ1-1	NA	CASSTRTGRDQAFF	TGTGCCAGCAGTACAAGGACGGGGCGGGACCAAGCTTTCTTT
TRBV5-5	NA	TRBJ1-4	NA	CASSWAPGAEKLFF	TGTGCCAGCAGCTGGGCCCCAGGGGCTGAAAAACTGTTTTTT
TRBV30	NA	TRBJ2-5	NA	CAWSGGTETQYF	TGTGCCTGGAGCGGGGGTACAGAGACCCAGTACTTC
TRBV10-3	NA	TRBJ2-1	TRBD1	CAISSGQGEFRQFF	TGTGCCATCAGTAGTGGACAGGGAGAGTTTCGGCAGTTCTTC
TRBV3-1/TRBV3-2	NA	TRBJ2-7	NA	CASSQDAVSYEQYF	TGTGCCAGCAGCCAAGACGCAGTCTCCTACGAGCAGTACTTC
TRBV20-1	NA	TRBJ2-4	NA	CSAGPGNIQYF	TGCAGTGCTGGACCGGGGAACATTCAGTACTTC
TRBV28	NA	TRBJ1-1	NA	CASSRRVNWVNTEAFF	TGTGCCAGCAGTCGCAGGGTTAACTGGGTGAACACTGAAGCTTTCTTT
TRBV28	NA	TRBJ1-1	TRBD1	CASSPRAGQGRTEAFF	TGTGCCAGCAGCCCTAGGGCGGGACAGGGAAGGACTGAAGCTTTCTTT
TRBV3-1/TRBV3-2	NA	TRBJ1-6	NA	CASSQRYRHLGPPLHF	TGTGCCAGCAGCCAAAGATACAGACATTTGGGGCCACCCCTCCACTTT
TRBV28	NA	TRBJ2-1	NA	CASSLWAGQYNEQFF	TGTGCCAGCAGTTTATGGGCGGGACAGTACAATGAGCAGTTCTTC
TRBV4-1	NA	TRBJ1-2	TRBD1	CASSPQGAANGYTF	TGCGCCAGCAGTCCACAGGGGGCGGCGAATGGCTACACCTTC
TRBV27	NA	TRBJ2-2	NA	CASRRTANTGELFF	TGTGCCAGCAGACGGACAGCGAACACCGGGGAGCTGTTTTTT
TRBV5-1	NA	TRBJ2-1	TRBD1	CASSTTGIVLIPSGNEQFF	TGCGCCAGCAGTACGACAGGGATCGTGTTAATCCCAAGTGGGAATGAGCAGTTCTTC
TRBV11-3	NA	TRBJ2-7	TRBD1	CASSLGGGAGEQYF	TGTGCCAGCAGCTTAGGAGGGGGCGCGGGCGAGCAGTACTTC
TRBV4-1	NA	TRBJ2-3	NA	CASSPEIQGDTQYF	TGCGCCAGCAGCCCAGAGATTCAGGGAGATACGCAGTATTTT
TRBV23-1	few	TRBJ2-7	NA	CASSQSGGQTTTKSSYEQYF	TGCGCCAGCAGTCAATCTGGAGGGCAGACGACTACTAAGAGCTCCTACGAGCAGTACTTC
TRBV2	NA	TRBJ1-2	NA	CASSEEGDYGYTF	TGTGCCAGCAGTGAGGAGGGAGACTATGGCTACACCTTC
TRBV10-2	NA	TRBJ2-2	NA	CASSHKNTGELFF	TGCGCCAGCAGCCACAAGAACACCGGGGAGCTGTTTTTT
TRBV10-1	NA	TRBJ2-1	TRBD1	CASSGGGQMNEQFF	TGCGCCAGCAGTGGAGGGGGACAGATGAATGAGCAGTTCTTC
TRBV19	NA	TRBJ1-5	NA	CASSRRVDQPQHF	TGTGCCAGTAGTCGCAGGGTGGATCAGCCCCAGCATTTT
TRBV28	NA	TRBJ1-3	NA	CASSLSSLFSGNTIYF	TGTGCCAGCAGTTTATCCTCCCTCTTCTCTGGAAACACCATATATTTT
TRBV30	NA	TRBJ1-1	NA	CAWGGGNTEAFF	TGTGCCTGGGGCGGGGGGAACACTGAAGCTTTCTTT
TRBV13	once	TRBJ2-3	TRBD1	CASSVYPSGTGAQDTQYF	TGTGCCAGCAGCGTCTACCCTTCCGGGACAGGGGCTCAAGATACGCAGTATTTT
TRBV7-2	NA	TRBJ1-4	TRBD1	CASSLAGQGRVNEKLFF	TGTGCCAGCAGCTTAGCGGGACAGGGGAGGGTTAATGAAAAACTGTTTTTT
TRBV19	NA	TRBJ2-7	NA	CASSIRSTLNSYEQYF	TGTGCCAGTAGTATTCGCTCGACTCTCAACTCCTACGAGCAGTACTTC